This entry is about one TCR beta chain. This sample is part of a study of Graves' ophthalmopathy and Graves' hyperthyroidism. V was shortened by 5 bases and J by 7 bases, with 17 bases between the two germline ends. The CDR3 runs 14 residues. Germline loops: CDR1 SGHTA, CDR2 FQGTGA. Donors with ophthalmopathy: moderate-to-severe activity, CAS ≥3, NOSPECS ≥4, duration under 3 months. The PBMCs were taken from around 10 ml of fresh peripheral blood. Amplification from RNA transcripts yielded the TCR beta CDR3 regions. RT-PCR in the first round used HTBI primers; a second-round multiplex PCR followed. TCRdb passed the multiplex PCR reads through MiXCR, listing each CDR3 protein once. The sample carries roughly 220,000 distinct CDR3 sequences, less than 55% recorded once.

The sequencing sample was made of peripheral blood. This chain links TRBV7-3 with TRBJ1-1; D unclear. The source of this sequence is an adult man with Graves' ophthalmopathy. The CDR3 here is CASSPLTSTGEAFF. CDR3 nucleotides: TGTGCCAGCAGCCCATTGACATCTACCGGTGAAGCTTTCTTT.